This T cell receptor beta chain is from a study of blood T cell repertoires in COVID-19 (TCRdb year 2020). Broadly, across the study: Samples from collaborators originated in the United States, Italy and Spain and spanned both the acute and convalescent phases of COVID-19. The prospective study material was composed of cDNA or gDNA derived from T cells, B-cell-depleted T cells, or PBMCs. Subjects who had been exposed to COVID-19, were actively infected with it, or had recovered from it provided the deeply sampled blood TCRbeta repertoires that made up the dataset. The repertoires were released in a freely available public database meant as a resource for research on the immune response to SARS-CoV-2. Samples came from the ongoing ImmuneRACE study (first 160 participants) plus 1,254 subjects from 6 global collaborators. A de-identified subject ID, COVID-19 status, age in years and sex were almost always included in the sample metadata. Where available, HLA class I and class II types were taken from metadata supplied by the sample provider and were not determined by assay-based typing.

Collaborating institutions collected whole blood in K2EDTA tubes following their own protocols. For TCRbeta analysis, collaborator samples were shipped as frozen whole blood, as isolated PBMCs, or as DNA extracted from either sample type. TCRbeta CDR3 regions were amplified from genomic DNA using the immunoSEQ Assay, a bias-controlled multiplex PCR. In the authors' own workflow: The number of nucleated cells in each sample was estimated by amplification of reference gene primers within the assay. Sequence reads were collapsed and filtered to measure the absolute abundance of every unique TCRbeta CDR3 rearrangement. For each sample, productive Simpson clonality was calculated as the square root of Simpson's diversity index over productive rearrangements. Drawn from immuneACCESS, this table holds only the in-frame rearrangements with V and J called that TCRdb kept. Clones are partly lost; checked studies trace under half to an unresolved V gene and leave the rest unexplained. V and J calls and clone size come straight from that table; D and trimming were deduced from the DNA. This sample is represented by under 200,000 clones; roughly 86% of them were singletons. The top ten clones comprise approximately 6.5% of the sample.

Worth noting for this clone: Its antigen is still unknown. One base away there is no much larger clone; base qualities are not given.

From its cysteine to its phenylalanine, the CDR3 spans 15 amino acids. Just the 45-base CDR3 DNA is kept, in frame starting at base 1. CDR1 SGHDT and CDR2 YYEEEE were looked up in the germline V gene. Relative to germline, V is missing 4 bases and J is missing 5 bases, with 8 bases of the junction outside any gene match. Here is what the overall study found, with its caveats: The quantity of clinical and demographic metadata differed by source and by participant and was supplied without curation.

This chain is built from TRBV5-6 and TRBJ2-5, and 10 junction bases match TRBD1. Material for sequencing was peripheral blood. This clonotype originated in a woman over 75 in a cohort sampled during active or convalescent COVID-19. The CDR3 in this case is CASSNDRGPEETQYF. The nucleotide sequence reads TGTGCCAGCAGCAATGACAGGGGGCCGGAGGAGACCCAGTACTTC.